One and the same sample provided the 27 T cell receptor beta chains below, sequenced in a study of cytomegalovirus exposure and HLA in healthy donors. The primer mix had 60 Vbeta and 13 Jbeta primers. Sequenced by immunoSEQ multiplex PCR; TCRdb stores in-frame clones only, minus some. The sample gives over 95,000 clones, around three quarters of which show up once; over 9.5% is in the top ten. The sequenced sample consisted of PBMCs. The receptors originated from a man aged 35 to 55 in good health and CMV-seropositive.

The genes are TRBV2 and TRBJ2-2; a possible D gene is TRBD1 (5 bases). V was shortened by 11 bases and J by 5 bases, with 24 bases between the two germline ends. Germline V gene lookup returns CDR1 SNHLY and CDR2 FYNNEI. The CDR3 runs to 16 residues. The CDR3 protein is CASQDPGSSPTGELFF. For the CDR3, the DNA is TGTGCCTCCCAAGATCCAGGGTCTTCGCCAACCGGGGAGCTGTTTTTT.

The chain employs TRBV5-1 and TRBJ1-2; no clear D. Germline V gives CDR1 SGHRS, CDR2 YFSETQ. The ends were cut back, 1 base at V and 0 bases at J, with 13 bases in the middle. This CDR3 comprises 16 residues. CDR3 DNA: TGCGCCAGCAGCTTGCAGCCAACTACCGCTAACTATGGCTACACCTTC. Its protein is CASSLQPTTANYGYTF.

This clone has just one count. The rearrangement links TRBV7-9 to TRBJ2-1; TRBD2 agrees at 15 bases. Per germline, CDR1 SEHNR and CDR2 FQNEAQ (reference sequence). The CDR3 is 17 residues long. The J segment lost 8 bases and the V segment lost 4 bases, leaving 9 bases of the junction unmatched. CDR3: CASSSRTSGGAWDEQFF. The CDR3 DNA reads as TGTGCCAGCAGCTCAAGGACTAGCGGGGGGGCATGGGATGAGCAGTTCTTC.

The chain is built from TRBV7-9 and TRBJ1-2, with a possible D match to TRBD1 (5 bases). The CDR3 length is 15 residues. The germline CDR1 and CDR2 sequences are SEHNR and FQNEAQ (reference sequence). Trimming removed 1 base at V and 3 bases at J, with 12 bases between. The CDR3 coding sequence is TGTGCCAGCAGCTTAGTGGGGCGTCGTGACTATGGCTACACCTTC. Translated, it gives CASSLVGRRDYGYTF. Based on the CDR3 plus reference TRBV7-9 and TRBJ1-2, the full variable domain is DTGVSQNPRHKITKRGQNVTFRCDPISEHNRLYWYRQTLGQGPEFLTYFQNEAQLEKSRLLSDRFSAERPKGSFSTLEIQRTEQGDSAMYLCASSLVGRRDYGYTFGSGTRLTVV.

CDR3 amino acids: CARSLPRQHTGELFF. CDR3 coding DNA: TGTGCCAGAAGCTTGCCGAGACAGCACACCGGGGAGCTGTTTTTT. The V call is TRBV5-3, the J call TRBJ2-2, with D tentatively TRBD1 (5 bases). TRBV5-3 is flagged as an ORF with uncertain function. V shed 1 base and J shed 3 bases, with 10 bases lying between them. CDR3 size: 15 residues.

The rearrangement uses TRBV10-3 and TRBJ1-2, with 10 nucleotides matching TRBD1. The V and J ends lost 2 bases and 4 bases, in that order; junction bases with no gene match: 16. Germline loops: CDR1 ENHRY, CDR2 SYGVKD. There are 19 residues in the CDR3. CDR3 protein: CAISEGDRDRGVTSYGYTF. CDR3 DNA sequence: TGTGCCATCAGTGAGGGGGACCGGGACAGGGGAGTTACAAGCTATGGCTACACCTTC.

V is TRBV20-1 and J is TRBJ1-4; D is undetermined. This CDR3 contains 11 residues. Trimming took 4 bases from V and 5 from J, leaving 5 bases between them. CDR1 DFQATT and CDR2 SNEGSKA come from the germline V gene (reference sequence). For the CDR3, the DNA is TGCAGTGCTAATCTAAATGAAAAACTGTTTTTT. It codes for CSANLNEKLFF.

The chain couples TRBV7-2 to TRBJ1-1, with D possibly being TRBD1 (5 bases). The germline V and J ends were trimmed by 3 bases and 4 bases, with 12 bases remaining between them. This CDR3 region has 14 residues. Germline lookup yields CDR1 SGHTA and CDR2 FQGNSA. The CDR3 sequence is CASSFARVGTEAFF. The CDR3 region has the DNA TGTGCCAGCAGCTTCGCCAGGGTGGGCACTGAAGCTTTCTTT.

The CDR3 nucleotides read TGTGCCATCAGTGAGTCGATCCCCCCCCGCGACCAAGAGACCCAGTACTTC. Encoded protein: CAISESIPPRDQETQYF. This chain uses TRBV10-3 with TRBJ2-5; no clear D. The CDR3 consists of 17 residues. Germline values: CDR1 ENHRY, CDR2 SYGVKD. V shed 0 bases and J shed 0 bases, with 14 bases lying between them.

The chain has TRBV7-9 and TRBJ2-7, with 7 bases identical to TRBD1. V was clipped by 5 bases and J by 7 bases; unmatched bases: 20. The CDR3 covers 17 residues. Per the germline V gene, CDR1 is SEHNR and CDR2 is FQNEAQ (reference sequence). The CDR3 bases are TGTGCCAGCAGCCAGGAAACAGGGGCCGTCGTTGGTGGGGAGCAGTACTTC. Amino acids: CASSQETGAVVGGEQYF.

The V and J genes are TRBV11-3 and TRBJ1-4, with TRBD1 matching 8 bases. Germline lookup yields CDR1 SGHNT and CDR2 YENEEA. Losses at the gene ends were 6 bases for V and 0 bases for J; bases not matched to a gene: 0. The CDR3 is 14 residues long. The CDR3 DNA sequence: TGTGCCAGCAGACAGGGGGCAACTAATGAAAAACTGTTTTTT. It translates to CASRQGATNEKLFF.

The chain joins TRBV7-9 to TRBJ1-2; 8 bases align to TRBD1. There are 16 residues in the CDR3. V shed 0 bases, J shed 4 bases, and the junction held 7 bases outside the gene matches. CDR1 is SEHNR and CDR2 is FQNEAQ in the germline V gene (reference sequence). The CDR3 sequence: CASSLAGGQGTYGYTF. CDR3 DNA: TGTGCCAGCAGCTTAGCGGGAGGACAGGGTACCTATGGCTACACCTTC. The whole variable domain, remainder taken from reference TRBV7-9 and TRBJ1-2, is DTGVSQNPRHKITKRGQNVTFRCDPISEHNRLYWYRQTLGQGPEFLTYFQNEAQLEKSRLLSDRFSAERPKGSFSTLEIQRTEQGDSAMYLCASSLAGGQGTYGYTFGSGTRLTVV.

The chain carries TRBV6-1 and TRBJ2-3; maybe TRBD2 (5 bases). Germline V gene sequence: CDR1 MNHNS, CDR2 SASEGT. The CDR3 spans 13 residues. V shed 7 bases and J shed 1 base, with 9 bases lying between them. The CDR3 loop reads CASTGLGTDTQYF. As DNA, the CDR3 is TGTGCCAGCACCGGACTGGGCACAGATACGCAGTATTTT.

The chain links TRBV27 to TRBJ2-2; the D gene is possibly TRBD2 (7 bases). This CDR3 contains 14 residues. Trimming pared 8 bases from V and 4 bases from J, leaving 14 bases between. Germline CDR1 is MNHEY and CDR2 is SMNVEV (reference sequence). For the CDR3, the DNA is TGTGCCAGCGCCCGGGGGGCGTCCACCGGGGAGCTGTTTTTT. Translated: CASARGASTGELFF.

The J gene is TRBJ1-1, the V gene TRBV10-3; 8 bases match TRBD1. After removal of 6 bases from V and 0 bases from J, the junction contained 9 bases not matched to a gene. This CDR3 spans 16 amino acids. Germline V lookup: CDR1 ENHRY, CDR2 SYGVKD. The CDR3 DNA reads TGTGCCATCAGAGACTCCGGGACAGGTATGAACACTGAAGCTTTCTTT. Translating it yields CAIRDSGTGMNTEAFF.

This clone was recorded a few times. The CDR3 is CASSSQRGRLEETQYF. DNA for the CDR3: TGTGCCAGCAGCTCCCAGCGGGGACGACTTGAAGAGACCCAGTACTTC. V gene TRBV5-4 combines with J gene TRBJ2-5; 7 positions match TRBD2. V dropped 3 bases and J dropped 3; count of bases not matched to a gene: 11. This CDR3 is built from 16 residues. Germline V CDR1 and CDR2: SGHNT, YYREEE (reference sequence).

The V call is TRBV5-1, the J call TRBJ2-6; TRBD1 matches 7 bases. The germline gives CDR1 SGHRS, CDR2 YFSETQ. With V trimmed by 0 bases and J by 0 bases, 9 bases remained unmatched. This CDR3 spans 19 amino acids. CDR3 sequence: CASSLEWGQTFSGANVLTF. The CDR3 region has the DNA TGCGCCAGCAGCTTGGAGTGGGGACAGACCTTCTCTGGGGCCAACGTCCTGACTTTC.

The chain links TRBV7-3 to TRBJ1-1; tentatively, D is TRBD1 (5 bases). This CDR3 region has 13 residues. Germline V gene data show CDR1 as SGHTA and CDR2 as FQGTGA. Trimming pared 8 bases from V and 2 bases from J, leaving 12 bases between. The CDR3 loop is CASRVGGNTEAFF. CDR3 sequence (DNA): TGTGCCAGCCGGGTGGGGGGAAACACTGAAGCTTTCTTT.

This clone appeared once. The chain couples TRBV28 to TRBJ2-3, with TRBD2 matching over 14 bases. CDR1 is MDHEN, CDR2 SYDVKM, per germline. V shed 5 bases, J shed 4 bases, and the junction held 5 bases outside the gene matches. The CDR3 totals 16 residues. This chain's CDR3 is CASSEPTSGGADTQYF. The CDR3 DNA reads TGTGCCAGCAGTGAACCGACTAGCGGGGGGGCAGATACGCAGTATTTT.

Points on this clone: Other DNA sequences of this sample code for an identical CDR3. The genes are TRBV7-9 and TRBJ2-3, with a weak D call TRBD1 (6 bases). Germline V lookup: CDR1 SEHNR, CDR2 FQNEAQ (reference sequence). CDR3 length: 14 residues. Deletions cut 5 bases from V and 0 bases from J, with 9 bases between. CDR3 protein: CASSPRGSTDTQYF. In DNA form, the CDR3 reads TGTGCCAGCAGCCCCAGGGGCAGCACAGATACGCAGTATTTT.

V usage is TRBV19 and J usage is TRBJ2-4; possible D gene TRBD1, 5 bases. The CDR3 is 10 amino acids. Germline V gene sequence: CDR1 LNHDA, CDR2 SQIVND (reference sequence). The ends were cut back, 8 bases at V and 8 bases at J, with 7 bases in the middle. The DNA of the CDR3 is TGTGCCAGTGAAGGGGACATTCAGTACTTC. Its protein is CASEGDIQYF.

Turning to this clone: A read error may account for a junction end that differs from germline. In DNA, the CDR3 is TGTGCCAGCAGCGAAGGACAGGGGACAGACTACGAGCAGTACTTC. Its translation is CASSEGQGTDYEQYF. The chain employs TRBV2 and TRBJ2-7; 9 bases match TRBD1. Per germline, CDR1 SNHLY and CDR2 FYNNEI. CDR3 length equals 15 residues.

The CDR3 nucleotides are TGTGCCAGCAGTCGGGCAGGGAACTCCTACGAGCAGTACTTC. Amino acids: CASSRAGNSYEQYF. The chain carries TRBV11-1 and TRBJ2-7; D is perhaps TRBD1 (5 bases). In germline, CDR1 is SGHAT, CDR2 FQDESV (reference sequence). V lost 6 bases and J 0 bases, leaving 12 bases between the germline ends. There are 14 residues in the CDR3. The whole variable domain, remainder taken from reference TRBV11-1 and TRBJ2-7, is EAEVAQSPRYKITEKSQAVAFWCDPISGHATLYWYRQILGQGPELLVQFQDESVVDDSQLPKDRFSAERLKGVDSTLKIQPAELGDSAMYLCASSRAGNSYEQYFGPGTRLTVT.

The gene calls are TRBV7-9 and TRBJ2-7; possibly TRBD2 for D (6 bases). Per germline, CDR1 SEHNR and CDR2 FQNEAQ (reference sequence). The CDR3 has 15 amino acids. Trimming removed 4 bases from V and 0 bases from J, with 13 bases in between. The CDR3 nucleotides are TGTGCCAGCAGCTCAGGGAGGATGGGCTCCTACGAGCAGTACTTC. Protein product: CASSSGRMGSYEQYF.

J is TRBJ2-1 and V is TRBV10-3, with a weak D call TRBD2 (7 bases). CDR1 is ENHRY and CDR2 is SYGVKD in the germline V gene. The CDR3 contains 16 residues. Trimming left V 3 bases short and J 7 bases short, with 19 bases between. In DNA form, the CDR3 reads TGTGCCATCAGTGATTGGGGGGGGCAGGATTTTAATGAGCAGTTCTTC. Encoded protein: CAISDWGGQDFNEQFF.

The rearrangement links TRBV2 to TRBJ1-1; unclear D gene. Germline-derived CDR1 and CDR2 are SNHLY and FYNNEI. The ends were cut back, 5 bases at V and 0 bases at J, with 7 bases in the middle. This CDR3 is built from 13 residues. The CDR3 sequence is CASSLTVNTEAFF. CDR3 nucleotides: TGTGCCAGCAGTTTAACAGTGAACACTGAAGCTTTCTTT.

This clone occurred a few times. The J gene is TRBJ2-1, the V gene TRBV5-8; a possible D gene is TRBD1 (6 bases). Germline lookup yields CDR1 SGHTS and CDR2 YDEGEE. The CDR3 runs 15 residues. V was shortened by 4 bases and J by 0 bases, with 11 bases between the two germline ends. This CDR3 reads CASSPGTFSYNEQFF. In DNA form, the CDR3 reads TGTGCCAGCAGCCCCGGGACATTCTCCTACAATGAGCAGTTCTTC.